This TCR beta chain derives from a study of blood T cell repertoires in COVID-19. Germline V gene data show CDR1 as LNHDA and CDR2 as SQIVND (reference sequence). The CDR3 consists of 13 residues. Trimming cost V 8 bases and J 7 bases; bases outside gene matches: 10. Clones were read by immunoSEQ multiplex PCR, and TCRdb kept only the in-frame ones, dropping some. Here the sample spans more than 150,000 clones, about 86% being singletons. Seattle researchers signed up patients amid active infection and tracked them longitudinally. The receptor's source is a woman between 65 and 79 years old with COVID-19, enrolled during active disease. The rearrangement joins TRBV19 to TRBJ2-5, with TRBD2 identical over 7 bases. The sample consisted of peripheral blood. The CDR3 DNA reads TGTGCCAGTGGAAGCGGGACCCGCGGGACCCAGTACTTC. Amino acid sequence: CASGSGTRGTQYF.